The 2 T cell receptor beta chains reported below all come from one sample, sequenced in a study of CD8 T cells in Susac syndrome. RNA, at about 0.45 to 1 ug, was reverse transcribed with random hexamers. TCRdb re-called the immunoSEQ multiplex PCR reads with MiXCR, one entry per CDR3 protein. The sample gives under 200,000 distinct CDR3 sequences, more than 95% of which show up once; less than 0.15% is in the top ten. Sequencing was done on a sample of CD4+ T cells from PBMCs. The receptors stem from a human donor with Susac syndrome.

The rearrangement links TRBV6-1 to TRBJ1-5, with D perhaps matching TRBD1 (5 bases). The V end lost 6 bases, the J end lost 0 bases, and 12 bases lay between the germline ends. Per germline, CDR1 MNHNS and CDR2 SASEGT. This CDR3 region has 15 residues. This chain's CDR3 is CASSFLTDSNQPQHF. CDR3 DNA sequence: TGTGCCAGCAGCTTTTTGACAGATAGCAATCAGCCCCAGCATTTT.

The genes are TRBV28 and TRBJ2-7; no clear D. Germline V gene data show CDR1 as MDHEN and CDR2 as SYDVKM. The CDR3 is made up of 14 amino acids. V lost 5 bases and J 4 bases, leaving 15 bases between the germline ends. The CDR3 DNA sequence: TGTGCCAGCAGTCTCCCCGGACGGATGTACGAGCAGTACGTC. Its protein is CASSLPGRMYEQYV.